One and the same sample provided the 3 T cell receptor beta chains below, sequenced in a study of T cell responses to AZD1222 COVID-19 vaccine. Using immunoSEQ multiplex PCR, the repertoire was profiled, and TCRdb retains in-frame clones only, with some absent. This table holds under 150,000 clones, 92% found once. The specimen was peripheral blood, collected on day 0 of AZD1222 vaccination. Source of these receptors: an adult in good health.

The chain has TRBV4-1 and TRBJ2-3; D tentatively reads TRBD1 or TRBD2 (5 bases each). CDR1 is MGHRA and CDR2 is YSYEKL in the germline V gene. V gave up 4 bases and J gave up 4 bases, with 21 bases separating them. This CDR3 comprises 17 residues. CDR3 amino acids: CASSPGRVRGLSDTQYF. The CDR3 DNA reads as TGCGCCAGCAGCCCTGGGCGGGTGAGGGGTCTTTCAGATACGCAGTATTTT.

J is TRBJ2-7 and V is TRBV5-1, with D possibly TRBD1 on 5 matching bases. V was clipped by 4 bases and J by 1 base, with 12 bases between them. This CDR3 comprises 14 residues. Per the germline V gene, CDR1 is SGHRS and CDR2 is YFSETQ. DNA for the CDR3: TGCGCCAGCAGCCCCGGACACGGTTCCTACGAGCAGTACTTC. It specifies CASSPGHGSYEQYF.

The chain recombines TRBV2 with TRBJ1-1; 7 bases line up with TRBD1. CDR1 SNHLY and CDR2 FYNNEI come from the germline V gene. The CDR3 sequence is 14 residues long. V lost 6 bases, J lost 9 bases, and 13 bases stayed unmatched. CDR3 nucleotides: TGTGCCAGCAGATGGTCCCAAGGGGGCTCCAAAGCTTTCTTT. Its translation: CASRWSQGGSKAFF.